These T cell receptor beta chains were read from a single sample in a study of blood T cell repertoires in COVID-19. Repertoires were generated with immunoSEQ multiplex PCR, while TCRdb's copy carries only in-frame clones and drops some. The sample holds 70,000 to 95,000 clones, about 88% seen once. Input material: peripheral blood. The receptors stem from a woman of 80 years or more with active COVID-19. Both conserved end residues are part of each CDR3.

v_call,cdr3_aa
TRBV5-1,CASSWTGSYEQYF
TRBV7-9,CASSPSGRTHEQYF
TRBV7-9,CASGGTGGDYGYTF
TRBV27,CASSLSGWGRNYGYTF
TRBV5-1,CASSSGTSPSEQYF
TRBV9,CASSPQGGTIYF
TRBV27,CASSFGSGGAGELFF
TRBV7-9,CASSLMGQRNEQFF
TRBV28,CASSLRGPSRSNQPQHF
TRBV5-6,CASSFPFGNTEAFF
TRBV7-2,CASSLGQGAYNEQFF
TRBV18,CASSHPTTGTTVCEQYF
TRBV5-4,CASSTSTSYEQYF
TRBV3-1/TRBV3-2,CASSHTLTSETQYF
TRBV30,CAWSSDRGPAVNTEAFF
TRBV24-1,CATSDFGTGSSETQYF
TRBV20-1,CSASRRGNQPQHF
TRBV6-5,CASVLDSEAFF
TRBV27,CASSWAFTGNEQFF
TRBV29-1,CSGLGTRNTGELFF
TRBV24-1,CATSDSPTGGQETQYF
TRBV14,CASSSLAGGQGEQFF
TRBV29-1,CSVRTGGMEQYF
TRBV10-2,CASSEPPGQVSYEQYF
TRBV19,CASSRGSGSDTQYF
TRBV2,CASSSSGTGGELFF
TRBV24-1,CATSDLQIPHITSGRGYEQYF
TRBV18,CASSPASGSYNEQFF
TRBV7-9,CASSHRGTNGGELFF
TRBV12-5,CASGLVPGQSYEQYF
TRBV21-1,CASSPGGRVNQPQHF
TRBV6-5,CASRLGQENSPLHF
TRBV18,CASSPEREGRNEQFF
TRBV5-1,CASSAGQGTNEKLFF
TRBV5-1,CASSLVGTGDTEAFF
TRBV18,CASSPSGRGEQFF
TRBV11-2,CASSRWGVAGSNTDTQYF
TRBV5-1,CASSFTGGSAEQYF
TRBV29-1,CSARPILTGRLAWVRVF
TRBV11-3,CASSFRGGREQFF
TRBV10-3,CAISPGQGPAGANVLTF
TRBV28,CASSLSGINTGELFF
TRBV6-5,CASSFTGVTNIQYF
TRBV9,CASSVSGLGIIGGYTF
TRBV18,CASSPGTDSYEQYF
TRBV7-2,CASSFGTLTDTQYF
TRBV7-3,CASSAQGGSPLHF
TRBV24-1,CATSDGGQGARFEQFF
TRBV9,CASNKGLAAPDTQYF
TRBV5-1,CASSPTLQGKQYF
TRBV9,CASSVKGAGELFF
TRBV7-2,CASSTNRGFTQETQYF
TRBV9,CASGLRGNTEAFF
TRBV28,CASSSPRVSSVGTEAFF
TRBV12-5,CASGLRVTSGPQGHTQYF